This TCR beta chain was captured in a study of blood T cell repertoires in COVID-19. Study-level background: Sources were T cells, B-cell-depleted T cells, or PBMCs; the material itself was cDNA or gDNA.

Original processing methods: Estimation of nucleated cell counts relied on the amplification of reference gene primers. TCRdb's copy holds only in-frame clones and misses some; the assay was immunoSEQ multiplex PCR. V, J and clone size derive from that table, while D and trimming were established from the DNA sequence. This sample has approximately 270,000 clones, with 80% to 90% found just once. Note on this clone: Other DNA sequences in the same sample also yield this CDR3.

This receptor was taken from a woman aged 70-85 years with acute or convalescent COVID-19. Material for sequencing was peripheral blood.

The CDR3 DNA follows: TGTGCCAGCTCGCCGACAGGGGTGGGGACTGAAGCTTTCTTT. Its protein product is CASSPTGVGTEAFF. This chain connects TRBV18 to TRBJ1-1; 8 bases line up with TRBD1. V trimming: 6 bases; J trimming: 5 bases; junction bases outside the gene matches: 8. This CDR3 is 14 amino acids long. Germline V gene data show CDR1 as KGHSH and CDR2 as LQKENI.